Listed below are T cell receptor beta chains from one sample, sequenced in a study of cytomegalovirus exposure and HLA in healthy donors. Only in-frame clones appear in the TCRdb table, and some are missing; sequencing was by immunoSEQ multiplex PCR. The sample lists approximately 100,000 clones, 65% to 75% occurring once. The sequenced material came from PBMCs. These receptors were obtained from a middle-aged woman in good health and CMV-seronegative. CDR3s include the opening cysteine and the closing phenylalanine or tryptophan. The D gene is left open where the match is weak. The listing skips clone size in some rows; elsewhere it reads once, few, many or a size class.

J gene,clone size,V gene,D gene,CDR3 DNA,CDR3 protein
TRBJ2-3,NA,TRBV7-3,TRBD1,TGTGCCAGCAGCTTAGGAGGGACAGGGCTTACAGATACGCAGTATTTT,CASSLGGTGLTDTQYF
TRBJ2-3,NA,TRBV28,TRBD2,TGTGCCAGCAGTTTTCCAGCGCCAAGCGGGAGTAGAACAGATACGCAGTATTTT,CASSFPAPSGSRTDTQYF
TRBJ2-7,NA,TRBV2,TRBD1,TGTGCCAGCGGGATGGGACAGACTTACGAGCAGTACTTC,CASGMGQTYEQYF
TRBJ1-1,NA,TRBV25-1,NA,TGTGCCAGCATGTGGGCAACTGAAGCTTTCTTT,CASMWATEAFF
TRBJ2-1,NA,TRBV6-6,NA,TGTGCCAGCAGTTACCCCGGACAGGAGCAGTTCTTC,CASSYPGQEQFF
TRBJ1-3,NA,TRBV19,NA,TGTGCCAGTAGTGCCAGGCGACGACAGACAATCTCTGGAAACACCATATATTTT,CASSARRRQTISGNTIYF
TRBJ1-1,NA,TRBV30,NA,TGTGCCTACCTACGACCGGGAGGCCTTGCTTTCTTT,CAYLRPGGLAFF
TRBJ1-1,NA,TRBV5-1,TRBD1,TGCGCCAGCAGCTTGGCAAGGGGGCTCCCTGAAGCTTTCTTT,CASSLARGLPEAFF
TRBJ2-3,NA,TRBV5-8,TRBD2,TGTGCCAGCAGCTTGGGCGGACTAGCGGGGGGCTTTACAGATACGCAGTATTTT,CASSLGGLAGGFTDTQYF
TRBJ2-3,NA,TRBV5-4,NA,TGTGCCAGCAGCCTTAGTTCTACTAGCACAGATACGCAGTATTTT,CASSLSSTSTDTQYF
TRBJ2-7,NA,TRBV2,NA,TGTGCCAGCAGTATAGCGGTTTTGGGCGAGCAGTACTTC,CASSIAVLGEQYF
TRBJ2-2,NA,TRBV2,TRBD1,TGTGCCAGCAGGACCGGGACAGGGGCAAGTGGGGAGCTGTTTTTT,CASRTGTGASGELFF
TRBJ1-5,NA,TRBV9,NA,TGTGCCAGCAGCGTAGGGGAGGTTAGCAATCAGCCCCAGCATTTT,CASSVGEVSNQPQHF
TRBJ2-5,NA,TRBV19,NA,TGTGCCAGTAGTATTATGCAGGGTGAGACCCAGTACTTC,CASSIMQGETQYF
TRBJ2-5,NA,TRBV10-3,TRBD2,TGTGCCTCCACGGCTAGCGGACAAGAGACCCAGTACTTC,CASTASGQETQYF
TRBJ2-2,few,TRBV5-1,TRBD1,TGCGCCAGCAGCTTGAGCCCCACAGGGGACATCGGGGAGCTGTTTTTT,CASSLSPTGDIGELFF
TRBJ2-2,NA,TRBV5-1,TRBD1,TGCGCCAGCAGCCAGGGGACAGGGGGTACCGGGGAGCTGTTTTTT,CASSQGTGGTGELFF